This TCR beta chain was retrieved from a study of T cell clonotyping in hematopoietic cell transplantation. The V gene end was trimmed by 1 base and the J gene end by 0 bases; junction bases not matched to a gene: 8. This CDR3 spans 17 amino acids. Germline V gene lookup returns CDR1 SGHTA and CDR2 FQGNSA. Produced via immunoSEQ multiplex PCR; TCRdb's table is partial and in-frame only. The sample lists some 9,300 clones, 60% to 80% seen once, with about 16% in the top ten. Samples: about 28 days before transplant, then days 30, 100 and 180 after. This specimen consisted of PBMCs, obtained 180 days after allogeneic stem cell transplant. This clonotype was obtained from a male patient between 40 and 49 years old who had an allogeneic stem cell transplant from a related donor, so the T cells may come from the graft donor. Some clones in this sample may be carry-over from other donors' samples. The gene calls are TRBV7-2 and TRBJ1-2, with 7 nucleotides matching TRBD1. The CDR3 is CASSLVGRGTSNYGYTF. CDR3 coding DNA: TGTGCCAGCAGCTTAGTGGGCAGGGGGACATCTAACTATGGCTACACCTTC.